This T cell receptor (beta chain) is drawn from a study of shared clonotypes between healthy human individuals. This CDR3 contains 15 residues. From germline, CDR1 is SGHVS and CDR2 FNYEAQ. V lost 1 base and J lost 3; bases outside the gene matches: 3. Profiled with immunoSEQ multiplex PCR; TCRdb holds only in-frame clones, not every one. The table shows a few million clones, with just over 90% occurring only once. The sequenced sample consisted of naive CD4+ T cells sorted from blood. Indicated subset: CD45RA+ positively selected. The V call is TRBV7-6, the J call TRBJ2-1, with TRBD2 matching over 7 bases. The source is a man between 18 and 35 years old in good health. The CDR3 DNA follows: TGTGCCAGCAGCTTAGGCGGGGGTGACTACAATGAGCAGTTCTTC. Translating it yields CASSLGGGDYNEQFF.